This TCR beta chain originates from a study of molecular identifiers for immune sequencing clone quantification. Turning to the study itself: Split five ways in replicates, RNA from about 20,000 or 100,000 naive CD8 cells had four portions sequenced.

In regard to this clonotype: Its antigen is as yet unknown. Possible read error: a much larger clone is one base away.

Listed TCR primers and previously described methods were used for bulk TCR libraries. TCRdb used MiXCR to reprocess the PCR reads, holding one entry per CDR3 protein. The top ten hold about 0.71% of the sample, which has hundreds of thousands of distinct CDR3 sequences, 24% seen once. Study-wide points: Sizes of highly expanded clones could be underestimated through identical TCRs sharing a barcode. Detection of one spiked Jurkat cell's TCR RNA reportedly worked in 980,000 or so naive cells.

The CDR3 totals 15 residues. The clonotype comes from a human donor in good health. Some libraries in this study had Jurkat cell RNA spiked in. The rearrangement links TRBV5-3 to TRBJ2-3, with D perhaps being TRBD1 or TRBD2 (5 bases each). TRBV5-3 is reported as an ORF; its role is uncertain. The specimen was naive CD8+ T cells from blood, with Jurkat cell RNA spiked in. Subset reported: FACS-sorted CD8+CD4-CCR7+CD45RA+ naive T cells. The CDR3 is CASSFNWGSADTQYF. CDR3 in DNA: TGTGCCAGCAGCTTTAATTGGGGGTCCGCAGATACGCAGTATTTT.